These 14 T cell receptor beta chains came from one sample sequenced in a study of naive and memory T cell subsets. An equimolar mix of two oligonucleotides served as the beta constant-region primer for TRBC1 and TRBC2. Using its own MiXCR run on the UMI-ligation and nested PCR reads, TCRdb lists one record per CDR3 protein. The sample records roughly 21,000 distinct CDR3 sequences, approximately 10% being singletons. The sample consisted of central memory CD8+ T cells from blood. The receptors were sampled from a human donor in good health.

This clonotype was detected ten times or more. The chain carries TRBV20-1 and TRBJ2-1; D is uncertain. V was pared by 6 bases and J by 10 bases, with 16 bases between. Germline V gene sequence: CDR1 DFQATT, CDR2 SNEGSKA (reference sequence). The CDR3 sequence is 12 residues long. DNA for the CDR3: TGCAGTGCACCCACTCTAGAACTGGAGCAGTTCTTC. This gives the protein CSAPTLELEQFF.

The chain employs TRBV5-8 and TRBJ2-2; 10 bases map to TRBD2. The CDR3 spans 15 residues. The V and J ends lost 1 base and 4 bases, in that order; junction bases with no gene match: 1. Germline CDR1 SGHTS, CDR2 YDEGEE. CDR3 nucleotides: TGTGCCAGCAGCTTGCCTAGCGGGAGCACCGGGGAGCTGTTTTTT. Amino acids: CASSLPSGSTGELFF.

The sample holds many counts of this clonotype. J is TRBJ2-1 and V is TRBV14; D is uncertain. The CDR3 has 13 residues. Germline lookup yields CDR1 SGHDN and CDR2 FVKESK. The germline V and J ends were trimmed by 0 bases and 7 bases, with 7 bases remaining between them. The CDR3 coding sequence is TGTGCCAGCAGCCAAGATCAACGGAATGAGCAGTTCTTC. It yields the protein CASSQDQRNEQFF.

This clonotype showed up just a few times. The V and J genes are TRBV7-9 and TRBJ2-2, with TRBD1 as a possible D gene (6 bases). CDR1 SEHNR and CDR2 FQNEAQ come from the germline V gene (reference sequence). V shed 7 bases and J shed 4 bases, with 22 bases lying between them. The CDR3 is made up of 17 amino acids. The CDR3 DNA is TGTGCCAGCACCGACCCCCCCCCAGGGGCCTTCACCGGGGAGCTGTTTTTT. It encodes CASTDPPPGAFTGELFF.

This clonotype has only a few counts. The CDR3 DNA follows: TGTGCCAGCACCAAGGGGAGCCTCTCCTACGAGCAGTACTTC. It codes for CASTKGSLSYEQYF. V usage is TRBV25-1 and J usage is TRBJ2-7; TRBD1 or TRBD2 may be the D gene (5 bases each). V was trimmed by 7 bases and J by 0 bases, leaving 13 bases between them. Germline V gene sequence: CDR1 MGHDK, CDR2 SYGVNS. The CDR3 is 14 residues long.

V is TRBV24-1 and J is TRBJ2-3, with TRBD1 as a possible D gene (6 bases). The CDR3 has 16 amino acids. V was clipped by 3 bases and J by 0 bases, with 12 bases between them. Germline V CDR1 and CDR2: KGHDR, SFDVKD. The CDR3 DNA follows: TGTGCCACCAGTGATCAGAGGGGGTCCAGCACAGATACGCAGTATTTT. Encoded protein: CATSDQRGSSTDTQYF.

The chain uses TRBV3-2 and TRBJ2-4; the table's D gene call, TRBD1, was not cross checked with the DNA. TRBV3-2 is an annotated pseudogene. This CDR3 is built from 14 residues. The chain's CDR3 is CASSRYGGGNIQYF. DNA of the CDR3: TGTGCCAGTTCTCGATATGGGGGCGGGAACATTCAGTACTTC.

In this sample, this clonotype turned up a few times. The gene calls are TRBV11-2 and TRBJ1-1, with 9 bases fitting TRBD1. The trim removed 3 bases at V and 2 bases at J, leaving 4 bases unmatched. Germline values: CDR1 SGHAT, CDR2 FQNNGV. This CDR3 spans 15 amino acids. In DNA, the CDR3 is TGTGCCAGCAGCTTGGACAGGGGCAGAAACACTGAAGCTTTCTTT. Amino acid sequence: CASSLDRGRNTEAFF. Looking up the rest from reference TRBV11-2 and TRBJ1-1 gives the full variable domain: EAGVAQSPRYKIIEKRQSVAFWCNPISGHATLYWYQQILGQGPKLLIQFQNNGVVDDSQLPKDRFSAERLKGVDSTLKIQPAKLEDSAVYLCASSLDRGRNTEAFFGQGTRLTVV.

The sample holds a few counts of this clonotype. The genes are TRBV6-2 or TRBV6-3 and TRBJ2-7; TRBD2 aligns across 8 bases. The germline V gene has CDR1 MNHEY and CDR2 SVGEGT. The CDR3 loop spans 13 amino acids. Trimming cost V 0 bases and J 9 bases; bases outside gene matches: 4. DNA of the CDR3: TGTGCCAGCAGTTACTCAGGACTAGCAGTGCAGTACTTC. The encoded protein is CASSYSGLAVQYF.

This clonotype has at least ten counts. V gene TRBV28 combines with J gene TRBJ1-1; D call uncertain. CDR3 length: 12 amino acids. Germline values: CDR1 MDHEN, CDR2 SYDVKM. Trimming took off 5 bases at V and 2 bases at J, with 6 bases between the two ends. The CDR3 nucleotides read TGTGCCAGCAGTCCGCCAAACACTGAAGCTTTCTTT. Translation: CASSPPNTEAFF.

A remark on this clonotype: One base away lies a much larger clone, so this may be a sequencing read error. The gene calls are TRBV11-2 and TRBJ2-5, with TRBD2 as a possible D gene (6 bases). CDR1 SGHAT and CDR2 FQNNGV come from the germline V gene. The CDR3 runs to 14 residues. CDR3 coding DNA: TGTGCCAGCAGCGTCAGCGGGCACCAAGAGACCAAGTACTTC. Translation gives CASSVSGHQETKYF.

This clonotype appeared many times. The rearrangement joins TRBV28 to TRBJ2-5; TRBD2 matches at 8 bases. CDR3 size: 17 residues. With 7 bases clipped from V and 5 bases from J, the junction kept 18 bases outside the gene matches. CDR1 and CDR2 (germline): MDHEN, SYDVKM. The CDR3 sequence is CASNPGGDRQVGETQYF. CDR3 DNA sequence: TGTGCCAGCAACCCGGGGGGGGACCGACAAGTCGGGGAGACCCAGTACTTC.

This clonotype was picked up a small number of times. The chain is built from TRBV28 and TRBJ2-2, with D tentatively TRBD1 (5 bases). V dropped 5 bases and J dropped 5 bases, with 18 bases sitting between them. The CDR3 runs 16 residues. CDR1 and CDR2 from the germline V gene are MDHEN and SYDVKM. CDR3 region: CASSGRGTELTGELFF. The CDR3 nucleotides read TGTGCCAGCAGTGGAAGGGGTACTGAATTGACCGGGGAGCTGTTTTTT.

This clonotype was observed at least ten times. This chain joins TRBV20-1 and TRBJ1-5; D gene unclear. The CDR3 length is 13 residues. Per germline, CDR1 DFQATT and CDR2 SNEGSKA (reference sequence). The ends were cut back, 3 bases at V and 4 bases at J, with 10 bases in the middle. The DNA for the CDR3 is TGCAGTGCTAGCGAAAGCGTGAATCAGCCCCAGCATTTT. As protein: CSASESVNQPQHF.